This TCR beta chain was identified in a study of T cells in Graves' hyperthyroidism and ophthalmopathy. RNA transcripts yielded amplified TCR beta CDR3 regions. With the HTBI primer set, the TCR CDR3 went through a first round of RT-PCR. TCRdb recomputed calls from the multiplex PCR reads with MiXCR, one row per CDR3 protein. This table has approximately 320,000 distinct CDR3 sequences, approximately 15% appearing once. Graves' hyperthyroidism without ophthalmopathy progression within 18 months was termed stable. Fresh 10 ml peripheral blood yielded PBMCs. The germline V gene has CDR1 LNHDA and CDR2 SQIVND (reference sequence). The CDR3 is made up of 13 amino acids. Trimming left V 0 bases short and J 3 bases short, with 5 bases between. With regard to this clonotype: The antigen is unknown.

Whole-study findings and limits: Ophthalmopathy prediction by the model preceded onset by a median approximately 6.9 months.

The V and J genes are TRBV19 and TRBJ1-1, with TRBD1 as a possible D gene (5 bases). This sequence originates from a young man with Graves' hyperthyroidism. Sequenced material: blood. Here the CDR3 DNA reads TGTGCCAGTAGTATAGACAGGGACACTGAAGCTTTCTTT. This encodes CASSIDRDTEAFF.